Listed below are T cell receptor beta chains from one sample, sequenced in a study of cytomegalovirus exposure and HLA in healthy donors. The method was immunoSEQ multiplex PCR; TCRdb's version includes in-frame clones alone and lacks a portion of them. Here the sample spans 95,000 to 150,000 clones, around 65% being singletons. Sample: PBMCs. The receptors were sampled from a man younger than 30 in good health and CMV-seronegative. Each CDR3 is given without its conserved first and last residue.

V,J,CDR3
TRBV14,TRBJ1-1,ASSQEPGNTEAF
TRBV5-6,TRBJ2-5,ASSLGAGTETQY
TRBV27,TRBJ1-5,ASSPLTGVDQPQH
TRBV30,TRBJ1-1,AWSVSSGTEAF
TRBV5-6,TRBJ2-3,ASRATRSDTQY
TRBV29-1,TRBJ1-2,RVTGTGGANYGYT
TRBV29-1,TRBJ2-2,SVEEQGSDTGELF
TRBV7-9,TRBJ2-1,ASSLATSGVNEQF
TRBV10-1,TRBJ2-7,ASSLTGNEQY
TRBV7-6,TRBJ2-7,ASSLEAGSNYEQY
TRBV4-3,TRBJ1-1,ASSQDEVTEAF
TRBV7-2,TRBJ1-1,ASSLDTGRTEAF
TRBV28,TRBJ1-5,ASTVRSNQPQH
TRBV19,TRBJ1-1,ASLGRSMNTEAF
TRBV5-1,TRBJ2-1,ASSISGGSSYNEQF
TRBV2,TRBJ2-7,ASGRGGSSYEQY
TRBV5-6,TRBJ1-6,ASSLRPQGNSPLH
TRBV7-3,TRBJ2-7,ASSLSPGGEQY
TRBV14,TRBJ2-7,ASSQDSRDEQY
TRBV19,TRBJ1-4,ASSTDRFPEKLF
TRBV28,TRBJ2-7,ASNPTSGRGDEQY
TRBV6-1,TRBJ1-4,ASSLTGENEKLF
TRBV7-2,TRBJ2-7,ASSLYLADYEQY
TRBV7-6,TRBJ1-4,ASSLLRGSNEKLF
TRBV19,TRBJ2-3,ASSPLAGGGPADTQY
TRBV30,TRBJ1-1,AWMRFQSGGYTEAF
TRBV7-6,TRBJ2-1,ASSLDSGSVNEQF
TRBV7-2,TRBJ2-7,ASSLAVSSYEQY
TRBV30,TRBJ1-4,AWGTGDRREKLF
TRBV7-2,TRBJ1-5,ASSIRWEQPQH
TRBV6-5,TRBJ2-5,ASSYGTGGDGETQY
TRBV10-2,TRBJ1-3,ASRKQGVGNTIY
TRBV6-6,TRBJ2-2,ASKWGGTSAGELF
TRBV28,TRBJ2-3,ASSPIILADFSTDTQY
TRBV7-9,TRBJ1-1,ASSLGQGGAF
TRBV29-1,TRBJ1-1,SAMTNQNTEAF
TRBV10-3,TRBJ2-7,AISDRYEQY
TRBV10-3,TRBJ1-5,AISAGQGSNQPQH
TRBV19,TRBJ1-2,ASSGTVLMGGYT
TRBV4-1,TRBJ1-1,ASSQERGSITEAF
TRBV11-2,TRBJ2-7,ASSALAGTNYEQY
TRBV5-1,TRBJ1-2,ASSLERTGESGYT
TRBV19,TRBJ2-2,ASSSTGGSTVTGELF
TRBV27,TRBJ1-5,ASSFAGQPQH
TRBV2,TRBJ2-7,ASRFAGANAGEQY
TRBV29-1,TRBJ2-7,SVGMDSRSTEQY
TRBV19,TRBJ2-3,ASSIGLAGVTDTQY
TRBV6-5,NA,ASSTLSGLSYEQY